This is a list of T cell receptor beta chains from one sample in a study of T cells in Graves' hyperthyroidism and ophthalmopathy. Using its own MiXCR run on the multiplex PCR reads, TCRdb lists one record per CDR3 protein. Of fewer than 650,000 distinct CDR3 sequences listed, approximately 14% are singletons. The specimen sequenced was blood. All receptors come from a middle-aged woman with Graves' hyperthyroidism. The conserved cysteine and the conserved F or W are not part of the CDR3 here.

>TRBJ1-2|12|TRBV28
ASRETGAGDGYT
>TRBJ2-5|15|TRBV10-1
ASSESRGTRYQETQY
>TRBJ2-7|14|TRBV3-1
ASSQPQTSLYYEQY
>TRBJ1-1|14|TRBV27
ASSIRTGVRNTEAF
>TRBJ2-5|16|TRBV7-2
ASSFQIWIVGGQETQY
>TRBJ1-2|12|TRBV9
ASSETGTGDGYT
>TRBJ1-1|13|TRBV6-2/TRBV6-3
ASSHFPGLPYPAF
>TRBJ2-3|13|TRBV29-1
SVPLTGPYTDTQY
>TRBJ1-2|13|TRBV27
ASSSLQGTNYGYT
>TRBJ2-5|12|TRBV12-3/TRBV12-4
ASSPGTAKETQY
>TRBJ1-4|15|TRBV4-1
ASSQETGAVNNEKLF
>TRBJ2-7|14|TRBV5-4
ASSSRTSGFGYEQY
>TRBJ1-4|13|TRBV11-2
ASSPGESTNEKLF
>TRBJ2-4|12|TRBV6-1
DIIGTSGTAIQY
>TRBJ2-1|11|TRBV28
ASAEPGLEMQF
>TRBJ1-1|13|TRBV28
ASSLTRDTSSEAF
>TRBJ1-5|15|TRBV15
ATSRDRSGFSNQPQH
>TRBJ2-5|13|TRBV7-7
ASSLGGTKQETQY
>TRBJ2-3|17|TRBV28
ASSPTGTGGPISTDTQY
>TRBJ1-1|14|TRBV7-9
ASSPYPGLLNTEAF
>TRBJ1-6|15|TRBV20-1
SARDVRESSYNSPLH
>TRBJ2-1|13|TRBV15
ATSTGGASYNEQF
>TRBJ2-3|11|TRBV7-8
ASSFGVADTQY
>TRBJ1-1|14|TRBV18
ASSQTGTGENTEAF
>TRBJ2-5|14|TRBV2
ASSGLRDRYQETQY
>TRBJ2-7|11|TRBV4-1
ASSRVTAYEQY
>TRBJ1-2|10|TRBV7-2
ASSLSGTAVT
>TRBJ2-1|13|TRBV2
ASSEVGRGSNEQF